The sequence of this T cell receptor beta chain was determined in a study of blood T cell repertoires in COVID-19. In the study overall: Donors in the United States, Italy and Spain gave samples during acute or convalescent COVID-19. The cDNA or gDNA used as material had been derived from T cells, B-cell-depleted T cells, or PBMCs.

The cohort comprised adults aged about 18 to 100 years residing in about 25 US areas. The CDR3 loop spans 17 amino acids. Trimming removed 0 bases from V and 1 base from J, with 15 bases in between. The germline CDR1 and CDR2 sequences are MNHEY and SVGEGT. As processed by the authors: Amplification of reference gene primers provided the estimated nucleated cell counts. Method: immunoSEQ multiplex PCR; TCRdb's copy keeps in-frame clones and lacks some. V, J and clone size are those of that table, while D and trimming were read from the DNA. The repertoire holds 470,000 or so clones, with nearly 90% as singletons.

The receptor was derived from a woman younger than 30 with acute COVID-19. Sequencing used PBMCs or T cells enriched from blood (not recorded which). This sequence joins TRBV6-2 or TRBV6-3 and TRBJ1-1; no clear D gene. The CDR3, as DNA: TGTGCCAGCAGTTACTCGATTCCGGGTGTGGGGAACACTGAAGCTTTCTTT. Protein sequence: CASSYSIPGVGNTEAFF.